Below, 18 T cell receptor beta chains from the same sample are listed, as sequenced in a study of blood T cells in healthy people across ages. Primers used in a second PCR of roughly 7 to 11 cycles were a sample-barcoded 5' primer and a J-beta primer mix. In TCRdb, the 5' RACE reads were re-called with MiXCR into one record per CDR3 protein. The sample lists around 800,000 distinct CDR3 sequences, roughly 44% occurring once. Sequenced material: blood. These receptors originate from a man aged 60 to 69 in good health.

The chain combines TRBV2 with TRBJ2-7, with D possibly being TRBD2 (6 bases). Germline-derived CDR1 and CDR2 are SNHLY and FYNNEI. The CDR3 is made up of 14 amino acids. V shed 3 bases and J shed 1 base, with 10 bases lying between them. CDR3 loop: CASSDMAGSYEQYF. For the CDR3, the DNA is TGTGCCAGCAGTGACATGGCGGGGTCCTACGAGCAGTACTTC.

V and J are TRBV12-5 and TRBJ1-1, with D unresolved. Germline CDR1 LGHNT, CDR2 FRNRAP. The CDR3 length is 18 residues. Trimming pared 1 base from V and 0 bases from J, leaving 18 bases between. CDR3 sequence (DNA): TGTGCTAGTGGTTTGGCTCTTTCAAGCGGGAACATGAACACTGAAGCTTTCTTT. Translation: CASGLALSSGNMNTEAFF. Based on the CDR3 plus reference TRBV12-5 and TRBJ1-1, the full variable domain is DARVTQTPRHKVTEMGQEVTMRCQPILGHNTVFWYRQTMMQGLELLAYFRNRAPLDDSGMPKDRFSAEMPDATLATLKIQPSEPRDSAVYFCASGLALSSGNMNTEAFFGQGTRLTVV.

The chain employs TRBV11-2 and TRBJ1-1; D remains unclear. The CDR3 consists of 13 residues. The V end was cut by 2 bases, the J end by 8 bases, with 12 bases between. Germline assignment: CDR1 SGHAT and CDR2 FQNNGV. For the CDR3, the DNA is TGTGCCAGCAGCTTAAGTGTAAGGGCCGAAGCTTTCTTT. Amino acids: CASSLSVRAEAFF.

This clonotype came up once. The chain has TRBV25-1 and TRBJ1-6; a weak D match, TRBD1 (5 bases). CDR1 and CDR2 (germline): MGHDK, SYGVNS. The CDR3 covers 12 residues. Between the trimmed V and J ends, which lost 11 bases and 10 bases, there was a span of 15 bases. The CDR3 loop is CACSPGGSPLHF. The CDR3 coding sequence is TGTGCCTGCTCTCCCGGGGGGTCACCCCTCCACTTT.

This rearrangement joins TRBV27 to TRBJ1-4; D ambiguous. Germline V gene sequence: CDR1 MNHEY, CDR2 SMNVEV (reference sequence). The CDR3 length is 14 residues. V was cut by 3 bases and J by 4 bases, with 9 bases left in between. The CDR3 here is CASSFGPHNEKLFF. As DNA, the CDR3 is TGTGCCAGCAGTTTCGGCCCTCATAATGAAAAACTGTTTTTT.

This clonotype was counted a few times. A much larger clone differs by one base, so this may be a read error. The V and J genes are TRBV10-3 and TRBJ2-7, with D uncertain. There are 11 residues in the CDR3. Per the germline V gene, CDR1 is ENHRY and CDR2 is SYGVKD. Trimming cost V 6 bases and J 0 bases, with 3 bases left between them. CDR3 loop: CAISPSYEQYF. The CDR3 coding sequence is TGTGCCATCAGCCCCTCCTACGAGCAGTACTTC.

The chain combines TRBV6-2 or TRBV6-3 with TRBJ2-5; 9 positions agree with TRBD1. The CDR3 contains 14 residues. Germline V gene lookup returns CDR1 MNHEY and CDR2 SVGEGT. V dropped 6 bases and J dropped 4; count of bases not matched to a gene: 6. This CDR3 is CASRPPDRGETQYF. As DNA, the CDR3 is TGTGCCAGCAGACCCCCGGACAGGGGAGAGACCCAGTACTTC.

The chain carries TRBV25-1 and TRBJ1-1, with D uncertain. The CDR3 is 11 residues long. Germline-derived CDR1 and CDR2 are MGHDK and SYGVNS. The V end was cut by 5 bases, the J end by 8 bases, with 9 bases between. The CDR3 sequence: CASSIWAEAFF. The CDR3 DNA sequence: TGTGCCAGCAGTATCTGGGCCGAAGCTTTCTTT. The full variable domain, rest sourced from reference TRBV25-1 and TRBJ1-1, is EADIYQTPRYLVIGTGKKITLECSQTMGHDKMYWYQQDPGMELHLIHYSYGVNSTEKGDLSSESTVSRIRTEHFPLTLESARPSHTSQYLCASSIWAEAFFGQGTRLTVV.

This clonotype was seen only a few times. CDR3 coding DNA: TGTGCCAGCAGTTTGATTACAGGGCGGATTGAAGCTTTCTTT. Protein: CASSLITGRIEAFF. This sequence joins TRBV12-3 or TRBV12-4 and TRBJ1-1; perhaps TRBD1 as D (6 bases). Trimming left V 3 bases short and J 7 bases short, with 15 bases between. CDR3 length: 14 residues.

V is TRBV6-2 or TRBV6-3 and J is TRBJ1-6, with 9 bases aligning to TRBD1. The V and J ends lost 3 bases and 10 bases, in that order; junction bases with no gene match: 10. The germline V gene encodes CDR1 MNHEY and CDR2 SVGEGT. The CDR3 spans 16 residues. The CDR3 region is CASSYLLGQGGSPLHF. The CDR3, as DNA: TGTGCCAGCAGTTATCTCCTGGGACAGGGAGGATCACCCCTCCACTTT.

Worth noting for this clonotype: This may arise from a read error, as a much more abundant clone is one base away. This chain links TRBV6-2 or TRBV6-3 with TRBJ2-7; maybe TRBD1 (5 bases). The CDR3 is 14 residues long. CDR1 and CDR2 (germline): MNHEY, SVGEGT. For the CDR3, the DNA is TGTACCAGCAGTTATCCGCCAGGGATGCGCGAGCAGTACTTC. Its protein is CTSSYPPGMREQYF.

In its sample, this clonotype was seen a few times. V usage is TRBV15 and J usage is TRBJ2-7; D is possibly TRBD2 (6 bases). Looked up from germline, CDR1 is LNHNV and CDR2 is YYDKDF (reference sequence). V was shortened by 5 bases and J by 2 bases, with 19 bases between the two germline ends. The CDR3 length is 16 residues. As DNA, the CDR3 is TGTGCCACCAGCCCGTCTTCCGGGGGAGATGCCTACGAGCAGTACTTC. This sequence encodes CATSPSSGGDAYEQYF. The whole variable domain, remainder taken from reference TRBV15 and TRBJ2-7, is DAMVIQNPRYQVTQFGKPVTLSCSQTLNHNVMYWYQQKSSQAPKLLFHYYDKDFNNEADTPDNFQSRRPNTSFCFLDIRSPGLGDTAMYLCATSPSSGGDAYEQYFGPGTRLTVT.

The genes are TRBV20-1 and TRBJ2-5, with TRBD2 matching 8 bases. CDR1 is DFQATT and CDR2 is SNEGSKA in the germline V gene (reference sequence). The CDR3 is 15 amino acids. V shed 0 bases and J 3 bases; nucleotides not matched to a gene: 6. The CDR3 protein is CSARDGAGGEETQYF. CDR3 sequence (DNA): TGCAGTGCTAGAGATGGGGCGGGGGGAGAAGAGACCCAGTACTTC.

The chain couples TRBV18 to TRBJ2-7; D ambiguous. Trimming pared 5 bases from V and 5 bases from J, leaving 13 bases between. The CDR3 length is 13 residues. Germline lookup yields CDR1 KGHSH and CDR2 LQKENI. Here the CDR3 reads CASSVSGYHEQYF. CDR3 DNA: TGTGCCAGCTCAGTATCAGGTTACCACGAGCAGTACTTC.

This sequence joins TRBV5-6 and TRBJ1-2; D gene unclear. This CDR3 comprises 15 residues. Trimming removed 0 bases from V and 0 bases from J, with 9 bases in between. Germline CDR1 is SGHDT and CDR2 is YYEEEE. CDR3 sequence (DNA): TGTGCCAGCAGCTTGGGTCCGCACGCTAACTATGGCTACACCTTC. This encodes CASSLGPHANYGYTF.

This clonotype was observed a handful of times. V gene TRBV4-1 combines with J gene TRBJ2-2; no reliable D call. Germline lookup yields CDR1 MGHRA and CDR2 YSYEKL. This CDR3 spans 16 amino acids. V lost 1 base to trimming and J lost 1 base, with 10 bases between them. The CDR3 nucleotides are TGCGCCAGCAGCCAAGGCTGGGCCGGGAACACCGGGGAGCTGTTTTTT. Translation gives CASSQGWAGNTGELFF.

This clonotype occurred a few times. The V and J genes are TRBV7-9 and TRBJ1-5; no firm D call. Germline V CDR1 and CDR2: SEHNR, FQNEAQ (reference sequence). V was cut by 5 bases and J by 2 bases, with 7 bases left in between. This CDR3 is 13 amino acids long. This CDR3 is CASSEEGNQPQHF. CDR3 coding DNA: TGTGCCAGCAGCGAGGAAGGCAATCAGCCCCAGCATTTT.

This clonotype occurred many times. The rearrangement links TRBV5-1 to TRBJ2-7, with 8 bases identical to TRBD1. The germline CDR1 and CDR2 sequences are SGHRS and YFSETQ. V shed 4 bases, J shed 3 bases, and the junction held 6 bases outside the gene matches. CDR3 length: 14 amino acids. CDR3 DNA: TGCGCCAGCAGCGCCCAAGGACAGGGCTACGAGCAGTACTTC. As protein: CASSAQGQGYEQYF.